The entry that follows covers one TCR beta chain sequence. Its antigen is not identified. Germline DNA was also extracted, and blood RNA derived from unsorted whole blood. A constant-region primer served to make TCR beta cDNA from about 500 ng total RNA. What produced the TCR beta libraries was three nested multiplex PCR rounds using slightly modified ARM-PCR. TRBV1-TRBV30 forward primers and a C-beta reverse primer were used in the first two PCR rounds, which each ran for 9 to 10 cycles. TCRdb re-derived calls from the multiplex PCR reads in MiXCR, one entry per CDR3 protein. The sample contains roughly 330,000 distinct CDR3 sequences, 65% of which appear only once. This record belongs to a study of tumor-infiltrating lymphocytes in primary liver carcinoma. Study in general: Through surgical resection, the patients' primary liver carcinoma was treated.

The V and J ends lost 10 bases and 6 bases, in that order; junction bases with no gene match: 19. Germline CDR1 reads SGHAT; CDR2 reads FQNNGV. The CDR3 loop spans 16 amino acids. Findings and limits, study-wide: Whereas tumor region pairs overlapped more, tumor-adjacent and tumor-blood pairs overlapped less.

Sequenced: peripheral blood. The TCR was taken from a middle-aged man with primary liver carcinoma and hepatitis B virus infection. This sequence joins TRBV11-2 and TRBJ2-3; 7 bases match TRBD2. The DNA for the CDR3 is TGTGCCACCATCTCAAGAAGGTTGGCGGGAGCTGATACGCAGTATTTT. Protein: CATISRRLAGADTQYF.